These 11 T cell receptor beta chains came from one sample sequenced in a study of cytomegalovirus exposure and HLA in healthy donors. The primer mix had 60 Vbeta and 13 Jbeta primers. Only in-frame clones appear in the TCRdb table, and some are missing; sequencing was by immunoSEQ multiplex PCR. The sample carries around 200,000 clones, more than 80% recorded once. Source material: PBMCs. The origin of the receptors is a woman in her forties or fifties in good health and CMV-seropositive.

This rearrangement joins TRBV5-1 to TRBJ1-2, with TRBD1 matching over 7 bases. V dropped 4 bases and J dropped 6; count of bases not matched to a gene: 9. The CDR3 length is 14 residues. The germline V gene encodes CDR1 SGHRS and CDR2 YFSETQ. CDR3 amino acids: CASSIGTATNGYTF. The CDR3 region has the DNA TGCGCCAGCAGCATCGGGACAGCCACTAATGGCTACACCTTC.

This rearrangement joins TRBV6-9 to TRBJ2-5; 9 bases are shared with TRBD2. Germline V gene lookup returns CDR1 MNHGY and CDR2 SVAAGI. The V segment lost 6 bases and the J segment 5 bases; nucleotides outside the gene matches: 7. The CDR3 totals 14 residues. CDR3 sequence (DNA): TGTGCCAGCAGCCCGGGACTAGCAGAGGAGACCCAGTACTTC. Amino acids: CASSPGLAEETQYF.

The chain employs TRBV7-9 and TRBJ2-3; possibly TRBD2 for D (7 bases). V gave up 4 bases and J gave up 5 bases, with 19 bases separating them. CDR1 is SEHNR and CDR2 is FQNEAQ in the germline V gene (reference sequence). The CDR3 sequence is 16 residues long. The CDR3 here is CASSWRGPRQRDTQYF. In nucleotides, the CDR3 is TGTGCCAGCAGCTGGCGGGGGCCGCGCCAGAGAGATACGCAGTATTTT.

This chain links TRBV7-2 with TRBJ1-2, with TRBD1 identical over 8 bases. Germline CDR1 and CDR2: SGHTA and FQGNSA. Trimming cost V 4 bases and J 0 bases; bases outside gene matches: 1. This CDR3 has 14 amino acids. This CDR3 reads CASSSDRANYGYTF. CDR3 DNA: TGTGCCAGCAGCTCGGACAGGGCTAACTATGGCTACACCTTC.

This clone was seen only a few times. The V gene is TRBV5-1, the J gene TRBJ2-2; 9 bases line up with TRBD1. CDR1 and CDR2 (germline): SGHRS, YFSETQ. V lost 4 bases, J lost 6 bases, and 25 bases stayed unmatched. This CDR3 comprises 21 residues. CDR3 protein: CASSRSRPSRGTGRYSGELFF. The DNA of the CDR3 is TGCGCCAGCAGCCGATCCAGACCATCGAGGGGGACAGGGAGGTATTCCGGGGAGCTGTTTTTT.

The count of this clone is one. The V and J genes are TRBV7-2 and TRBJ2-1; tentatively, D is TRBD1 (5 bases). From germline, CDR1 is SGHTA and CDR2 FQGNSA. This CDR3 region has 13 residues. Trimming stripped 5 bases from V and 3 bases from J, with 8 bases between. The CDR3 region has the DNA TGTGCCAGCAGCAAGACAGTCTACAATGAGCAGTTCTTC. This sequence encodes CASSKTVYNEQFF.

The chain couples TRBV6-1 to TRBJ2-1; D may be TRBD1 (7 bases). Trimming pared 6 bases from V and 3 bases from J, leaving 12 bases between. The CDR3 has 14 amino acids. Germline CDR1 MNHNS, CDR2 SASEGT. CDR3 DNA sequence: TGTGCCAGCAGGAGGGGGGACAGCTACAATGAGCAGTTCTTC. As protein: CASRRGDSYNEQFF.

Only a few counts were recorded for this clone. This chain links TRBV18 with TRBJ2-2; 8 bases map to TRBD1. This CDR3 contains 13 residues. V gave up 3 bases and J gave up 7 bases; unmatched junction bases: 1. CDR1 KGHSH and CDR2 LQKENI come from the germline V gene. The CDR3 DNA reads as TGTGCCAGCTCACCTGGACAGGGCGGGGAGCTGTTTTTT. Its translation is CASSPGQGGELFF.

This clone has just one count. The chain combines TRBV25-1 with TRBJ1-1, with 9 nucleotides matching TRBD1. Germline loops: CDR1 MGHDK, CDR2 SYGVNS. There are 16 residues in the CDR3. The V and J ends lost 1 base and 8 bases, in that order; junction bases with no gene match: 11. The CDR3 nucleotides read TGTGCCAGCAGTGAATTTACAGGGGGCCTTCTATCCGAAGCTTTCTTT. Encoded protein: CASSEFTGGLLSEAFF.

This sequence joins TRBV6-5 and TRBJ2-3; D not resolved. The V and J ends lost 6 bases and 0 bases respectively, with 4 bases between them. The germline V gene has CDR1 MNHEY and CDR2 SVGAGI. The CDR3 is made up of 12 amino acids. The CDR3 DNA follows: TGTGCCAGCAGAACTAGCACAGATACGCAGTATTTT. The encoded protein is CASRTSTDTQYF.

The V call is TRBV6-5, the J call TRBJ2-1; 8 bases are shared with TRBD1. Trimming at V came to 6 bases and at J to 0 bases, leaving 4 bases not matched to a gene. Germline V lookup: CDR1 MNHEY, CDR2 SVGAGI. The CDR3 is 15 amino acids. The CDR3 spells CASRQDRGSYNEQFF. In DNA form, the CDR3 reads TGTGCCAGCAGGCAAGACAGGGGCTCCTACAATGAGCAGTTCTTC.